This TCR beta chain was identified in a study of cytomegalovirus exposure and HLA in healthy donors. Broader study findings: Using the classifier, cytomegalovirus status was reportedly diagnosed with high specificity and sensitivity. The tendency of first-cohort TCR clusters to co-occur in the roughly 120 validation repertoires was the finding of a later analysis.

Of note for this clone: The antigen is not known.

Profiling relied on immunoSEQ multiplex PCR, and the TCRdb table lists in-frame clones only, not all of them. Here the sample spans roughly 200,000 clones, 80% to 90% being singletons. CDR3 length equals 13 residues. The germline V gene encodes CDR1 MNHEY and CDR2 SVGAGI. V was shortened by 4 bases and J by 1 base, with 7 bases between the two germline ends. This receptor was obtained from a woman under 40 in good health and CMV-seronegative. The V gene is TRBV6-5, the J gene TRBJ1-1; a weak D match, TRBD1 (5 bases). Sequencing used PBMCs. The CDR3 DNA follows: TGTGCCAGCAGTTTCGACAGGAACACTGAAGCTTTCTTT. Translating gives CASSFDRNTEAFF.